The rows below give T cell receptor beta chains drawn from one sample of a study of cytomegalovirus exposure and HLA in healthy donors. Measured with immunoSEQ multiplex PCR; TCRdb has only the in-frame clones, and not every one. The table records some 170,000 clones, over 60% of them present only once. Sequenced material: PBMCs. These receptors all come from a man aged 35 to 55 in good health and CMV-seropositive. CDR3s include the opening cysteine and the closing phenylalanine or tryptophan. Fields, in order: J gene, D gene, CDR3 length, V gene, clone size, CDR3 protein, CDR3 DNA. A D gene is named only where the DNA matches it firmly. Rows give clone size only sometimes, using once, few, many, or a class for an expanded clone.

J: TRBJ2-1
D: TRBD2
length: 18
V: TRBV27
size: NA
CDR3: CASSSGLAGGPRYNEQFF
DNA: TGTGCCAGCAGTTCGGGACTAGCGGGAGGGCCTCGGTACAATGAGCAGTTCTTC

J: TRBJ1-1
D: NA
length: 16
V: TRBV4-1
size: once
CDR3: CASSQEVGRRNTEAFF
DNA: TGCGCCAGCAGCCAAGAAGTGGGCAGGCGGAACACTGAAGCTTTCTTT

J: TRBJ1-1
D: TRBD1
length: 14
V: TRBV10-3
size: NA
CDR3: CAISEPDRGPEAFF
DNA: TGTGCCATCAGTGAGCCAGACAGGGGCCCTGAAGCTTTCTTT

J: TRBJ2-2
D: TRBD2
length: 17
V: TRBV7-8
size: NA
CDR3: CASIRTSGRVNTGELFF
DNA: TGTGCCAGCATCCGGACTAGCGGGAGGGTTAACACCGGGGAGCTGTTTTTT

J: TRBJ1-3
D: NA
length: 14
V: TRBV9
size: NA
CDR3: CASSGGQSGNTIYF
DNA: TGTGCCAGCAGCGGAGGACAGTCTGGAAACACCATATATTTT

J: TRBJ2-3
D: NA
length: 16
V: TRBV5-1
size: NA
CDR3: CASSLNPGVSTDTQYF
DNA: TGCGCCAGCAGCTTGAATCCGGGGGTCAGCACAGATACGCAGTATTTT

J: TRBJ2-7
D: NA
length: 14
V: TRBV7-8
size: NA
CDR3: CAVGTRDSTYEQYF
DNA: TGTGCCGTCGGCACCCGGGACTCCACCTACGAGCAGTACTTC

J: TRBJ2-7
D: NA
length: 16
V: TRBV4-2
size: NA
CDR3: CASSQETGGGYYEQYF
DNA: TGTGCCAGCAGCCAAGAAACTGGGGGAGGCTATTACGAGCAGTACTTC

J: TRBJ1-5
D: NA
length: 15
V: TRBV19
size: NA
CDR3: CASSMGSVRDQPQHF
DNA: TGTGCCAGTAGTATGGGGAGTGTTAGGGATCAGCCCCAGCATTTT

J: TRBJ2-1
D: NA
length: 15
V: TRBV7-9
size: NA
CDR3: CASSPPGNSYNEQFF
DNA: TGTGCCAGCAGCCCTCCGGGAAACTCCTACAATGAGCAGTTCTTC

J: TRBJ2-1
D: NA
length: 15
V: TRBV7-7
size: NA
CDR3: CASSLGVSQYNEQFF
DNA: TGTGCTAGCAGCTTAGGGGTTAGCCAATACAATGAGCAGTTCTTC

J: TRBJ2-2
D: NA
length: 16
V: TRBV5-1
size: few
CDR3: CASSLRSGMGTGELFF
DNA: TGCGCCAGCAGCTTGAGGTCGGGGATGGGCACCGGGGAGCTGTTTTTT

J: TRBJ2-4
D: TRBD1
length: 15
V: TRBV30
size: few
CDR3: CAWLERDRAKNIQYF
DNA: TGTGCCTGGCTGGAACGGGACAGAGCCAAAAACATTCAGTACTTC

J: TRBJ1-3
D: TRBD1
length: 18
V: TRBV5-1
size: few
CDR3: CASSFGTGDRGAGNTIYF
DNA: TGCGCCAGCAGCTTCGGGACAGGGGATAGAGGTGCTGGAAACACCATATATTTT

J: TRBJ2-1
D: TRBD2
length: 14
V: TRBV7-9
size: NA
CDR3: CASVRLAAYNEQFF
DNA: TGTGCCAGCGTTCGACTAGCGGCCTACAATGAGCAGTTCTTC

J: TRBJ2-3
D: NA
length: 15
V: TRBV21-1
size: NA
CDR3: CASTCKDCRLWTQYF
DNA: TGTGCTAGCACCTGCAAGGACTGCCGACTGTGGACGCAGTATTTT

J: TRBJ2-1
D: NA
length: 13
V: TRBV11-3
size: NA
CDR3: CASSSIRSGEQFF
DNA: TGTGCCAGCAGCTCAATCCGGAGCGGCGAGCAGTTCTTC

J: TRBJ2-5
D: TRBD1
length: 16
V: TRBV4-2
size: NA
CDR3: CASSQDPTGGGETQYF
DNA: TGTGCCAGCAGCCAAGATCCGACAGGGGGAGGAGAGACCCAGTACTTC

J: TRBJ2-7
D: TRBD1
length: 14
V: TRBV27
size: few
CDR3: CASSLTGGRYEQYF
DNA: TGTGCCAGCAGTCTGACAGGGGGCAGGTACGAGCAGTACTTC

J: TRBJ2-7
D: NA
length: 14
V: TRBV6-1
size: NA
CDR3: CASSHDSSSYEQYF
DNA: TGTGCCAGCAGTCACGACTCGAGCTCCTACGAGCAGTACTTC

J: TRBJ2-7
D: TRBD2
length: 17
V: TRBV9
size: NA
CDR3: CASSVGIGLGEAYEQYF
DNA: TGTGCCAGCAGCGTAGGAATTGGACTAGGGGAGGCCTACGAGCAGTACTTC

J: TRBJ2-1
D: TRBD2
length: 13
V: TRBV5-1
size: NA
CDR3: CASSPTSGSEQFF
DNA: TGCGCCAGCAGCCCGACTAGCGGGAGCGAGCAGTTCTTC

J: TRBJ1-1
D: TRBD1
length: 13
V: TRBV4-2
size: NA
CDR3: CASSLGTGDKAFF
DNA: TGTGCCAGCAGCCTCGGGACAGGGGATAAAGCTTTCTTT